This TCR beta chain is drawn from a study of vaccination and CD4 T cells after COVID-19. For the study at large: Six male and four female convalescents took part, two of them Hispanic. Collection of post-COVID samples occurred a median approximately 100 days after diagnosis, spanning a range of 35 to 161.

An Oncomine TCR Beta short-read assay was used to sequence the DNA from cultured CD4+ T cells. Genomic DNA was isolated from cultured CD4+ T cells. TCRdb re-derived calls from the PCR reads in MiXCR, one entry per CDR3 protein. The data show more than 9,500 distinct CDR3 sequences, with approximately 50% seen just once and nearly 20% held by the top ten. In the case of this clonotype: Its antigen is currently unknown.

Treatment of the sample: approximately nine-day PBMC culture with coronavirus spike peptide pools or control peptides (ViraFEST assay). This sequence was found in a human donor who had recovered from COVID-19. The source material was CD4+ T cells from blood, cultured in vitro.

The CDR3 reads CASSPRTGAGNTIYF. The CDR3 region has the DNA TGCGCCAGCAGCCCTCGGACAGGGGCTGGAAACACCATATATTTT. The chain employs TRBV5-1 and TRBJ1-3; 9 bases agree with TRBD1. This CDR3 has 15 residues. The germline CDR1 and CDR2 sequences are SGHRS and YFSETQ. V lost 4 bases to trimming and J lost 2 bases; unmatched junction nucleotides: 4.